A single TCR beta chain is shown here with its context. Its matching antigen is unknown. V was clipped by 2 bases and J by 4 bases, with 15 bases between them. This CDR3 is 16 amino acids long. Germline V CDR1 and CDR2: KGHSH, LQKENI. TCRdb called the 5' RACE reads again in MiXCR, with one record for every CDR3 protein. The data show some 440,000 distinct CDR3 sequences, with nearly 25% seen just once and under 15% held by the top ten. This entry comes from a study of T-cell memory formation after mild COVID-19. About the study: The two donors had largely donor-specific TCR clusters.

Points from the study as a whole: CD4+ contracting clones were found mainly in CM and EM, and CD8+ ones in EMRA. Clones contracting across day 15 to 85 had a balanced CD4/CD8 profile; later expanding clones leaned CD4+.

Sample: PBMCs or a T cell subset sorted from them (not recorded which). The chain couples TRBV18 to TRBJ1-3; no firm D call. This TCR came from an adult woman who had mild COVID-19 (a few samples of this study predate the infection). Cell type and time point are not known. CDR3 nucleotide sequence: TGTGCCAGCTCACCATCTGCCCCGGGATCCGGAAACACCATATATTTT. Translated: CASSPSAPGSGNTIYF.